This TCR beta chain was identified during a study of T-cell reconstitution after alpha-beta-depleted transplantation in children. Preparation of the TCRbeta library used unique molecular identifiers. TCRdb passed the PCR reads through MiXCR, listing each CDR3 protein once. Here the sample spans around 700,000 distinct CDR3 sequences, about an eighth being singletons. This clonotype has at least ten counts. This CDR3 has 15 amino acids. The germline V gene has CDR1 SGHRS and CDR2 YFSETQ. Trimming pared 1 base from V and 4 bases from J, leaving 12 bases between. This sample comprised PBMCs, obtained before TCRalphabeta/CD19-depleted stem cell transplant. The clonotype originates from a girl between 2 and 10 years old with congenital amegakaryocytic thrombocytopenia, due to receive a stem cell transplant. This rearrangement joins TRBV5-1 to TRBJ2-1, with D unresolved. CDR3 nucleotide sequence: TGCGCCAGCAGCTTGCGGATAGGGTGGTACAATGAGCAGTTCTTC. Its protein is CASSLRIGWYNEQFF.